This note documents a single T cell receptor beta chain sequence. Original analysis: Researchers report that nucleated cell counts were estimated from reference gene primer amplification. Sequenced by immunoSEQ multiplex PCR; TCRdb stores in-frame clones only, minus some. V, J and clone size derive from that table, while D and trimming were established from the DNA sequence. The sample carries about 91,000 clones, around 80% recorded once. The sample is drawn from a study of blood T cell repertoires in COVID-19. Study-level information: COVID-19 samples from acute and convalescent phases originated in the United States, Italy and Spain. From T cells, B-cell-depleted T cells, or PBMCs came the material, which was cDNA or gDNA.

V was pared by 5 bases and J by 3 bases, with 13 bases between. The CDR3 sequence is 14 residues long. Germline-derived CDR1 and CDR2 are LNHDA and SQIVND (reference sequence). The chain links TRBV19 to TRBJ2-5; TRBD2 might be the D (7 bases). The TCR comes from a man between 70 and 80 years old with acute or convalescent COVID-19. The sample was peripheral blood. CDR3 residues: CASSFGGHEETQYF. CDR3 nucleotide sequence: TGTGCCAGTAGTTTCGGGGGGCATGAAGAGACCCAGTACTTC.